These 18 T cell receptor beta chains were all obtained from the same sample, sequenced in a study of blood T cell repertoires in COVID-19. TCRdb keeps only in-frame clones here, not all; method: immunoSEQ multiplex PCR. This table has around 160,000 clones, about 85% appearing once. The sample was peripheral blood. These receptor sequences come from a middle-aged woman with active or convalescent COVID-19.

The gene calls are TRBV11-2 and TRBJ2-1; D gene unclear. Per the germline V gene, CDR1 is SGHAT and CDR2 is FQNNGV. Trimming cost V 1 base and J 8 bases, with 6 bases left between them. The CDR3 contains 12 residues. CDR3 in amino acids: CASSLGEYEQFF. The CDR3 DNA follows: TGTGCCAGCAGCTTAGGCGAATATGAGCAGTTCTTC.

This clone was seen a single time. The chain joins TRBV19 to TRBJ2-1; 7 bases are a match to TRBD2. This CDR3 has 15 residues. The germline V gene has CDR1 LNHDA and CDR2 SQIVND (reference sequence). Losses at the gene ends were 2 bases for V and 8 bases for J; bases not matched to a gene: 9. The CDR3 nucleotides are TGTGCCAGTAGTATATTAAGCGGGACCATCGATGAGCAGTTCTTC. Residues: CASSILSGTIDEQFF.

The CDR3 DNA is TGTGCCAGCACCCCCCGGAGGGTTGACCCCTACGAGCAGTACTTC. It is translated as CASTPRRVDPYEQYF. The chain links TRBV27 to TRBJ2-7, with D perhaps TRBD2 (6 bases). The CDR3 spans 15 residues. The V and J ends lost 7 bases and 2 bases respectively, with 18 bases between them. From germline, CDR1 is MNHEY and CDR2 SMNVEV (reference sequence).

This chain links TRBV5-4 with TRBJ2-2, with D maybe TRBD2 (6 bases). Trimming pared 3 bases from V and 7 bases from J, leaving 13 bases between. This CDR3 is 14 amino acids long. The germline CDR1 and CDR2 sequences are SGHNT and YYREEE (reference sequence). The CDR3 coding sequence is TGTGCCAGCAGCTCCGGGACTTCAAGCGGGGAGCTGTTTTTT. It encodes CASSSGTSSGELFF.

The J gene is TRBJ2-5, the V gene TRBV2, with a possible D match to TRBD1 (6 bases). Germline CDR1 and CDR2: SNHLY and FYNNEI. Trimming left V 8 bases short and J 8 bases short, with 18 bases between. This CDR3 region has 13 residues. The DNA of the CDR3 is TGTGCCAGCGGCCCTATGGGACAATTAACCCAGTACTTC. Translated: CASGPMGQLTQYF.

The CDR3 here is CASSPSLGARAAVEKLFF. The CDR3 DNA is TGTGCCAGCAGCCCTTCGTTGGGGGCCCGGGCCGCGGTTGAAAAACTGTTTTTT. The V gene is TRBV3-1 (or the pseudogene TRBV3-2), the J gene TRBJ1-4; D is possibly TRBD1 (6 bases). Trimming removed 4 bases from V and 7 bases from J, with 25 bases in between. The CDR3 runs 18 residues. The germline V gene encodes CDR1 LGHDT and CDR2 YNNKEL (reference sequence).

This chain uses TRBV27 with TRBJ1-2; 10 bases map to TRBD1. J was trimmed by 8 bases and V by 3 bases; bases with no gene match: 9. Germline V gives CDR1 MNHEY, CDR2 SMNVEV (reference sequence). This CDR3 has 15 residues. CDR3 DNA sequence: TGTGCCAGCAGTTTCGGGACAGGGGCTTTCAGCGGCTACACCTTC. Its translation is CASSFGTGAFSGYTF.

This clone was picked up a small number of times. J is TRBJ2-7 and V is TRBV6-5; D unclear. V dropped 0 bases and J dropped 4 bases, with 10 bases sitting between them. The CDR3 is 14 amino acids. CDR1 is MNHEY, CDR2 SVGAGI, per germline. Here the CDR3 DNA reads TGTGCCAGCAGTTACTCGAAACCCGGGTACGAGCAGTACTTC. This gives the protein CASSYSKPGYEQYF.

The chain employs TRBV19 and TRBJ1-3, with D uncertain. This CDR3 is built from 14 residues. Germline loops: CDR1 LNHDA, CDR2 SQIVND (reference sequence). V dropped 3 bases and J dropped 0 bases, with 6 bases sitting between them. The CDR3 bases are TGTGCCAGTAGTATTGGCAGCTCTGGAAACACCATATATTTT. It specifies CASSIGSSGNTIYF. The full variable domain, with the rest looked up from reference TRBV19 and TRBJ1-3, is DGGITQSPKYLFRKEGQNVTLSCEQNLNHDAMYWYRQDPGQGLRLIYYSQIVNDFQKGDIAEGYSVSREKKESFPLTVTSAQKNPTAFYLCASSIGSSGNTIYFGEGSWLTVV.

CDR3 amino acids: CAWSVGGSGTDTQYF. CDR3 DNA: TGTGCCTGGAGTGTAGGCGGGAGTGGCACAGATACGCAGTATTTT. The rearrangement joins TRBV30 to TRBJ2-3; 7 bases line up with TRBD2. Germline V gene lookup returns CDR1 GTSNPN and CDR2 SVGIG (reference sequence). With 0 bases clipped from V and 1 base from J, the junction kept 4 bases outside the gene matches. The CDR3 consists of 15 residues.

V and J are TRBV6-5 and TRBJ1-1, with TRBD1 matching over 8 bases. The germline V gene has CDR1 MNHEY and CDR2 SVGAGI. This CDR3 has 16 amino acids. Trimming removed 3 bases from V and 0 bases from J; junction bases left unmatched: 6. CDR3 DNA sequence: TGTGCCAGCAGTTATAGGACAGGGCCCTTGAACACTGAAGCTTTCTTT. Amino acid sequence: CASSYRTGPLNTEAFF.

The V and J genes are TRBV28 and TRBJ1-5, with TRBD1 as a possible D gene (6 bases). CDR1 and CDR2 from the germline V gene are MDHEN and SYDVKM. The V end lost 6 bases, the J end lost 0 bases, and 15 bases lay between the germline ends. CDR3 length: 16 amino acids. CDR3 coding DNA: TGTGCCAGCAGACGGGAGGGGGTGGTTAGCAATCAGCCCCAGCATTTT. It codes for CASRREGVVSNQPQHF.

This clone was found once. The rearrangement links TRBV4-1 to TRBJ2-1; 8 nucleotides line up with TRBD1. This CDR3 spans 16 amino acids. V was clipped by 0 bases and J by 7 bases; unmatched bases: 8. Germline V gene lookup returns CDR1 MGHRA and CDR2 YSYEKL. CDR3 amino acids: CASSQDETGDLNEQFF. CDR3 bases: TGCGCCAGCAGCCAAGATGAGACAGGGGATTTGAATGAGCAGTTCTTC.

This rearrangement joins TRBV2 to TRBJ2-5; TRBD1 matches at 10 bases. Trimming took 7 bases from V and 4 from J; bases not matched to a gene: 3. In germline, CDR1 is SNHLY, CDR2 FYNNEI. This CDR3 has 13 residues. CDR3 nucleotide sequence: TGTGCCAGCAACAGGGACAGGGGAGAGACCCAGTACTTC. Protein: CASNRDRGETQYF. The variable domain in full, with the rest retrieved from reference TRBV2 and TRBJ2-5, is EPEVTQTPSHQVTQMGQEVILRCVPISNHLYFYWYRQILGQKVEFLVSFYNNEISEKSEIFDDQFSVERPDGSNFTLKIRSTKLEDSAMYFCASNRDRGETQYFGPGTRLLVL.

This rearrangement joins TRBV5-1 to TRBJ1-1, with TRBD1 identical over 12 bases. Germline V gives CDR1 SGHRS, CDR2 YFSETQ. V was pared by 5 bases and J by 1 base, with 6 bases of the junction left unmatched. CDR3 size: 16 residues. CDR3: CASRTGTGGRNTEAFF. CDR3 bases: TGCGCCAGCAGAACGGGGACAGGGGGCCGGAACACTGAAGCTTTCTTT.

This clone was observed once. In nucleotides, the CDR3 is TGTGCCAGCAGCTTAGAAGGAGGGATTAGTGAAGCTTTCTTT. It codes for CASSLEGGISEAFF. The chain combines TRBV11-2 with TRBJ1-1; no clear D. This CDR3 region has 14 residues. Trimming removed 0 bases from V and 7 bases from J, with 12 bases in between. Germline values: CDR1 SGHAT, CDR2 FQNNGV.

The chain combines TRBV3-1 (or the pseudogene TRBV3-2) with TRBJ1-2, with D perhaps matching TRBD1 (6 bases). Germline V gene data show CDR1 as LGHDT and CDR2 as YNNKEL (reference sequence). V lost 1 base, J lost 4 bases, and 10 bases lay in between. CDR3 size: 14 residues. The CDR3 is CASSQVEDSYGYTF. The CDR3 bases are TGTGCCAGCAGCCAAGTGGAGGACAGCTATGGCTACACCTTC.

The genes are TRBV11-1 and TRBJ1-4; TRBD1 is a possible D gene (6 bases). This CDR3 spans 15 amino acids. Trimming pared 5 bases from V and 0 bases from J, leaving 10 bases between. The germline V gene encodes CDR1 SGHAT and CDR2 FQDESV (reference sequence). CDR3 residues: CASSRGTPTNEKLFF. Written as DNA, the CDR3 is TGTGCCAGCAGCCGAGGGACACCAACTAATGAAAAACTGTTTTTT.